This T cell receptor (beta chain) appears in the sequencing data of a study of T cells in Graves' hyperthyroidism and ophthalmopathy. Study observations and caveats: A model of 13 V-J pairs discriminated ophthalmopathy from stable hyperthyroidism. Ophthalmopathy prediction by the model preceded onset by a median roughly 6 months.

TCR beta CDR3 region amplification was performed from RNA transcripts. Primed by the HTBI set, a first-round RT-PCR was run on the TCR CDR3. TCRdb independently ran MiXCR on the multiplex PCR reads; one entry per CDR3 protein. The table records hundreds of thousands of distinct CDR3 sequences, about 15% of them present only once. This CDR3 has 13 amino acids. Germline V gives CDR1 GTSNPN, CDR2 SVGIG (reference sequence). V dropped 0 bases and J dropped 3 bases, with 8 bases sitting between them. Absent ophthalmopathy progression within 18 months defined stable Graves' hyperthyroidism. PBMCs were obtained from 10 ml fresh peripheral blood. As regards this clonotype: Its antigen is unidentified.

The chain combines TRBV30 with TRBJ1-1; D unclear. The clonotype originates from a woman between 18 and 29 years old with Graves' hyperthyroidism. Sequenced input: blood. The CDR3 reads CAWSVVDYTEAFF. CDR3 in DNA: TGTGCCTGGAGTGTAGTGGATTACACTGAAGCTTTCTTT.